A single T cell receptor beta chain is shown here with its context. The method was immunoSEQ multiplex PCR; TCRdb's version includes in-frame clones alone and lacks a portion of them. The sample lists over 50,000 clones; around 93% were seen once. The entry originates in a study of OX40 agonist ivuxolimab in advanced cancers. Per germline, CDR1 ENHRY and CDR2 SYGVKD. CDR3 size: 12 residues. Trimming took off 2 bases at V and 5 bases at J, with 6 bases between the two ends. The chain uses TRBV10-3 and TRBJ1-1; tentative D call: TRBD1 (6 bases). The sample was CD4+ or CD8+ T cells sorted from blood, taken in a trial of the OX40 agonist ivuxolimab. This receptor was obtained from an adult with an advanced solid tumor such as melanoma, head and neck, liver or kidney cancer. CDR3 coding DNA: TGTGCCATCAGTGAGCAGGGGACTGAAGCTTTCTTT. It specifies CAISEQGTEAFF.